This T cell receptor (beta chain) is drawn from a study of response to subunit inactivated influenza vaccine. Study conclusions and caveats: Each seasonal influenza vaccination, the authors suggested, recruits few new T cells.

In the case of this clonotype: Its antigen is not identified. The junction and the germline gene differ at one end; a read error may be behind it.

From germline, CDR1 is LGHNA and CDR2 YNFKEQ. This CDR3 contains 13 residues. TCRdb reanalysed the RT-PCR reads using MiXCR and keeps one entry per CDR3 protein. The table includes about 610,000 distinct CDR3 sequences, 14% detected once. The rearrangement links TRBV4-2 to TRBJ2-7; D gene uncertain. The specimen was PBMCs from blood, collected about 13 days after vaccination. The sequence derives from a man aged 50 to 60 who received an inactivated influenza vaccine. CDR3 coding DNA: TGTGCCAGCAACCAAGGCATCGGTGCCGAGCAGTACTTC. It encodes CASNQGIGAEQYF.